This section outlines one T cell receptor beta chain sequence together with its context. Its cognate antigen is unknown. Patients had resection in Japan or China between the mid-2010s and the late 2010s. Two lung cancer pathologists independently confirmed each histologic diagnosis. This sample was taken from a study of immune evolution from preneoplasia to lung adenocarcinoma. The germline gives CDR1 DFQATT, CDR2 SNEGSKA (reference sequence). The CDR3 sequence is 10 residues long. V lost 6 bases, J lost 4 bases, and 7 bases lay in between. Study outcomes and limitations: Normal lung had highest clonality; later lesions appeared denser, more diverse. Top clone share appeared to fall from AAH through AIS, MIA, adenocarcinoma.

Measured with immunoSEQ multiplex PCR; TCRdb has only the in-frame clones, and not every one. The repertoire holds about 14,000 clones, with 80% to 90% as singletons. This clonotype originated in a person aged 65-85 years with lung adenocarcinoma. The sample taken for sequencing was FFPE minimally invasive lung adenocarcinoma tissue. The chain is built from TRBV20-1 and TRBJ2-7; D gene unclear. CDR3 protein: CSAVAYEQYF. CDR3 sequence (DNA): TGCAGTGCCGTGGCATACGAGCAGTACTTC.